Listed below are T cell receptor beta chains from one sample, sequenced in a study of shared clonotypes between healthy human individuals. The repertoire was sequenced with immunoSEQ multiplex PCR; TCRdb's copy has only in-frame clones and lacks some. The table has around 330,000 clones, around 72% seen once. The specimen was memory CD4+ T cells sorted from blood. The receptors were sampled from a man younger than 45 in good health. CDR3s include the opening cysteine and the closing phenylalanine or tryptophan. A D gene is named only where the DNA matches it firmly.

NA | TRBJ2-3 | TRBV5-5 | CASSFDEETQYF
NA | TRBJ2-1 | TRBV7-9 | CASSLGLLGGPNEQFF
NA | TRBJ2-7 | TRBV19 | CASSPLAGRQPYEQYF
TRBD1 | TRBJ2-3 | TRBV6-5 | CASRTQGDTQYF
TRBD1 | TRBJ2-7 | TRBV7-9 | CASSLIRAGGSYEQYF
TRBD2 | TRBJ2-7 | TRBV27 | CASTRAGTSGMYEQYF
NA | TRBJ1-2 | TRBV6-5 | CASRPMESNYGYTF
NA | TRBJ2-2 | TRBV18 | CASSIKNTGELFF
NA | TRBJ1-2 | TRBV11-2 | CASSQLQGSYGYTF
TRBD1 | TRBJ2-1 | TRBV9 | CASSQGGRHNEQFF
NA | TRBJ2-2 | TRBV19 | CASSIGGGELFF
TRBD2 | TRBJ2-1 | TRBV7-9 | CASSSRLQAGGNEQFF
TRBD1 | TRBJ1-1 | TRBV6-5 | CASRPSTGGEAFF
TRBD1 | TRBJ2-7 | TRBV9 | CASSSSTGITYEQYF
NA | TRBJ2-6 | TRBV6-9 | CASSAITQSRANVLTF
NA | TRBJ2-4 | TRBV10-1 | CASSESGHRAGTHRFLAKNIQYF
NA | TRBJ2-5 | TRBV5-1 | CASSLAYSEETQYF
NA | TRBJ2-7 | TRBV5-1 | CASSAQGAGSYEQYF
NA | TRBJ1-1 | TRBV7-6 | CASSLRAGDGGEAFF
NA | TRBJ2-1 | TRBV5-1 | CASSLAHSDEQFF
TRBD1 | TRBJ1-2 | TRBV6-6 | CASNRGDYGYTF
TRBD1 | TRBJ1-1 | TRBV19 | CASSVTPGQGKAFF
NA | TRBJ2-3 | TRBV15 | CATSRAPAHLTDTQYF
NA | TRBJ1-2 | TRBV28 | CASSLGGEQGKDGYTF
NA | TRBJ2-1 | TRBV7-9 | CASSRPGSGYNEQFF
NA | TRBJ2-1 | TRBV5-6 | CASRELGAQTYNEQFF
TRBD1 | TRBJ2-7 | TRBV5-5 | CASSRLPGQGAYEQYF
NA | TRBJ2-5 | TRBV7-2 | CASSVVETQYF
TRBD2 | TRBJ2-4 | TRBV12-5 | CASAVDTSGNIQYF
TRBD1 | TRBJ2-7 | TRBV28 | CASTTHERGRWYEQYF
NA | TRBJ1-1 | TRBV29-1 | CSVASGWGMNTEAFF
NA | TRBJ2-3 | TRBV7-3 | CASSQGPQRSTDTQYF
NA | TRBJ2-1 | TRBV6-6 | CASRNIVGSLYNEQFF
TRBD1 | TRBJ2-7 | TRBV19 | CASSNSRDSLQYF
NA | TRBJ1-1 | TRBV28 | CATQGVGNTEAFF
NA | TRBJ2-7 | TRBV11-2 | CASSFVEGISYEQYF
TRBD1 | TRBJ1-3 | TRBV18 | CASSAGQGAGNTIYF
TRBD2 | TRBJ2-7 | TRBV27 | CASSSPILAGGQYEQYF
NA | TRBJ2-7 | TRBV6-1 | CASLIGADHYEQYF
NA | TRBJ2-1 | TRBV10-2 | CASTLGGGGNEQFF
NA | TRBJ1-5 | TRBV28 | CASTRAGGASQPQHF
NA | TRBJ1-1 | TRBV5-8 | CASSLSSISSNTEAFF
NA | TRBJ1-6 | TRBV7-9 | CASSTHDNSPLHF
NA | TRBJ1-3 | TRBV6-1 | CASSNSGNTIYF
NA | TRBJ2-5 | TRBV30 | CACQGRETQYF
TRBD2 | TRBJ2-4 | TRBV28 | CASSLQREYGNIQYF